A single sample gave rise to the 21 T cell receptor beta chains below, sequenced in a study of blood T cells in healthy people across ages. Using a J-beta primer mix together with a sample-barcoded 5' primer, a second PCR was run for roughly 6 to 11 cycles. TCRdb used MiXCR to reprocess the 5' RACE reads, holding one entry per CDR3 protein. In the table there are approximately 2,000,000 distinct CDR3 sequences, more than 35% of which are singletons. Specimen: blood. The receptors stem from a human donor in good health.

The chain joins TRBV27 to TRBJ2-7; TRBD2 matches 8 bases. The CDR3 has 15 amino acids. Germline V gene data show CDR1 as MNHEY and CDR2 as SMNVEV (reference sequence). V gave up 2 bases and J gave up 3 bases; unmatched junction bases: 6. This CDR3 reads CASSLRGGPFYEQYF. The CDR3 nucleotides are TGTGCCAGCAGTTTACGGGGGGGACCTTTCTACGAGCAGTACTTC.

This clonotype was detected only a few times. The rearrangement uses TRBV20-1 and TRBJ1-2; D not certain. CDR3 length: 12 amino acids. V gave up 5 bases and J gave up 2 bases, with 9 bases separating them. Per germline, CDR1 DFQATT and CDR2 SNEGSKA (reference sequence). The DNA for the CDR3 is TGCAGTGCTGGGTTCGCGAACTATGGCTACACCTTC. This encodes CSAGFANYGYTF.

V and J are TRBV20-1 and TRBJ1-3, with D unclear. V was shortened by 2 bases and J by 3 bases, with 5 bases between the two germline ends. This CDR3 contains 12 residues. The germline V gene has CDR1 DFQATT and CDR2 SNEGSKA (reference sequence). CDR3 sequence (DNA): TGCAGTGCTAGAATGTTTGGAAACACCATATATTTT. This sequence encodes CSARMFGNTIYF.

CDR3 sequence (DNA): TGCAGTGTCCCAAGCGGCGGGGGGACCCAGTACTTC. This codes for CSVPSGGGTQYF. The chain links TRBV20-1 to TRBJ2-5, with 7 bases aligning to TRBD2. Germline V gives CDR1 DFQATT, CDR2 SNEGSKA (reference sequence). The CDR3 totals 12 residues. V dropped 7 bases and J dropped 7; count of bases not matched to a gene: 9.

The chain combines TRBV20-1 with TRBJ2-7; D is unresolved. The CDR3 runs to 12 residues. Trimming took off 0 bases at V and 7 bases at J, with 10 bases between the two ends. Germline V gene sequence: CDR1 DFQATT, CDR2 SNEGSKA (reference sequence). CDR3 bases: TGCAGTGCTAGAGATCTCATCAGGGAGCAGTACTTC. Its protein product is CSARDLIREQYF.

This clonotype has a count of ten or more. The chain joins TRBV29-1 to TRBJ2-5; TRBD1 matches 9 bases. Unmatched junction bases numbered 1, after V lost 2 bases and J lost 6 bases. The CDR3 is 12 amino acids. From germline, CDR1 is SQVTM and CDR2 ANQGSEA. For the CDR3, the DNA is TGCAGCGTTGAAACAGGGGGCAAGACCCAGTACTTC. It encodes CSVETGGKTQYF.

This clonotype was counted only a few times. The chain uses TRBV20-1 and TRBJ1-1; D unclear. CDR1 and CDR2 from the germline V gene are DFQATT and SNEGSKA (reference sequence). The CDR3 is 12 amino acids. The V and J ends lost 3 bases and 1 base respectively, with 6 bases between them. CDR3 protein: CSASRTNTEAFF. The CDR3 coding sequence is TGCAGTGCTAGCAGAACGAACACTGAAGCTTTCTTT.

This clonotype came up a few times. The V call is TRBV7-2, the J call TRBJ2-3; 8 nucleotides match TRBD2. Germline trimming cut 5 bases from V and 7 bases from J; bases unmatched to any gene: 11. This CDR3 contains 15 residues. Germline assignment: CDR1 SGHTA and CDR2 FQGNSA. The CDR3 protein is CASSGTGLVYYTQYF. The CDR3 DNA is TGTGCCAGCAGCGGGACGGGACTAGTCTACTATACGCAGTATTTT. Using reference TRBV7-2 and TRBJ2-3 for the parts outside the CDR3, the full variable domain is GAGVSQSPSNKVTEKGKDVELRCDPISGHTALYWYRQSLGQGLEFLIYFQGNSAPDKSGLPSDRFSAERTGGSVSTLTIQRTQQEDSAVYLCASSGTGLVYYTQYFGPGTRLTVL.

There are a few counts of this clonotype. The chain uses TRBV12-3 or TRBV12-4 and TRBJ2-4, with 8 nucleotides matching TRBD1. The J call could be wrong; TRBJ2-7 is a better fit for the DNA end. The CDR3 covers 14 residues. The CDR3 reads CASAKLGQGGEQYF. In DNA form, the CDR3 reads TGTGCCAGCGCTAAACTTGGACAGGGAGGCGAGCAGTACTTC.

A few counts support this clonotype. This CDR3 is CATSDTGGGQGERRSYNEQFF. CDR3 DNA: TGTGCCACCAGTGATACGGGAGGAGGGCAGGGAGAGAGACGATCCTACAATGAGCAGTTCTTC. The chain combines TRBV24-1 with TRBJ2-1; 7 bases line up with TRBD2. Germline CDR1 reads KGHDR; CDR2 reads SFDVKD. This CDR3 is 21 amino acids long. The J segment lost 1 base and the V segment lost 3 bases, leaving 20 bases of the junction unmatched.

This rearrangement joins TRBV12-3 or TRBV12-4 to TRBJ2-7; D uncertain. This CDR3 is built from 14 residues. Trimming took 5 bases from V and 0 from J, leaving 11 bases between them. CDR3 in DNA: TGTGCCAGCAGTAAGGACGGGTACTCCTACGAGCAGTACTTC. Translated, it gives CASSKDGYSYEQYF.

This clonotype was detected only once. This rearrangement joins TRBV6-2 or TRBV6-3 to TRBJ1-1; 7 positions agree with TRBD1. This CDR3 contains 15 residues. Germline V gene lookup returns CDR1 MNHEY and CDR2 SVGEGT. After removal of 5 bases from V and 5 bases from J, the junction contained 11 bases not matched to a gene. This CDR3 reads CASSRDRRTWTEAFF. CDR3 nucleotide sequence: TGTGCCAGCAGTCGGGACAGAAGAACTTGGACTGAAGCTTTCTTT.

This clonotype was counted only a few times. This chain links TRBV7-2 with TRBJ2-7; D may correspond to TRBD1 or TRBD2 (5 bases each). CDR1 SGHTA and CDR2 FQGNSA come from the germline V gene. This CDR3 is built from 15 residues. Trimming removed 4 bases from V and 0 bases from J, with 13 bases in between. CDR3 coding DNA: TGTGCCAGCAGCTATCGGGACGGCTTCTCCTACGAGCAGTACTTC. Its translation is CASSYRDGFSYEQYF.

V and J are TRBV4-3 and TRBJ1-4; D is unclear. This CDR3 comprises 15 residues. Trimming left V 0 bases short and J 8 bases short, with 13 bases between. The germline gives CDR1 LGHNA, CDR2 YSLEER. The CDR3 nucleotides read TGCGCCAGCAGCCAAGATGGGGAGGAGAAGGAAAAACTGTTTTTT. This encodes CASSQDGEEKEKLFF.

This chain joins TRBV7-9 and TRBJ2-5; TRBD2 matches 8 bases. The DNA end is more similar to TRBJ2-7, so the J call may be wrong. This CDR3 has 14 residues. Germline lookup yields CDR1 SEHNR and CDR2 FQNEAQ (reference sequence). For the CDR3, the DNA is TGTGCCAGCAAAGGCAGCGGGGGACCTAACGAGCAGTACTTC. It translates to CASKGSGGPNEQYF.

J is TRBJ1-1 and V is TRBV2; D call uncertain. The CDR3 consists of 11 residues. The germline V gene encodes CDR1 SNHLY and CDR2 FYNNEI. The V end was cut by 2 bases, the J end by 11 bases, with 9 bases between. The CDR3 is CASSEWTLAFF. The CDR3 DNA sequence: TGTGCCAGCAGTGAATGGACGCTCGCTTTCTTT. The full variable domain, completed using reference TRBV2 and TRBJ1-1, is EPEVTQTPSHQVTQMGQEVILRCVPISNHLYFYWYRQILGQKVEFLVSFYNNEISEKSEIFDDQFSVERPDGSNFTLKIRSTKLEDSAMYFCASSEWTLAFFGQGTRLTVV.

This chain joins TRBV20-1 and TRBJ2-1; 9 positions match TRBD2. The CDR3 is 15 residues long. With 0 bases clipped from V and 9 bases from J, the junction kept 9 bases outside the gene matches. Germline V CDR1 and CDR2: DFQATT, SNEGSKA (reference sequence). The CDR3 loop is CSARDGGLAIGEQFF. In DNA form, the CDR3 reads TGCAGTGCTAGAGATGGGGGACTAGCCATAGGTGAGCAGTTCTTC.

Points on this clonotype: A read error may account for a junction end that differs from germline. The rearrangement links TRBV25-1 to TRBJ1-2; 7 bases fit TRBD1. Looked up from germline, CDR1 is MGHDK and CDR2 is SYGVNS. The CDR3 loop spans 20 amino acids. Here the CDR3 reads CASSESSVGTAYPSIYGHTF. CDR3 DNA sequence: TGTGCCAGCAGTGAATCCAGCGTGGGGACAGCCTATCCCTCGATCTATGGCCACACCTTC.

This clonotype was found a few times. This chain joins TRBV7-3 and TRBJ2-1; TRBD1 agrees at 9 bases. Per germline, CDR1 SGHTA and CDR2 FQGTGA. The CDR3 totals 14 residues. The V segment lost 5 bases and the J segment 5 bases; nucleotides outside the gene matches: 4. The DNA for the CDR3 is TGTGCCAGCAGCAACCGGGACAGGGACAATGAGCAGTTCTTC. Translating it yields CASSNRDRDNEQFF.

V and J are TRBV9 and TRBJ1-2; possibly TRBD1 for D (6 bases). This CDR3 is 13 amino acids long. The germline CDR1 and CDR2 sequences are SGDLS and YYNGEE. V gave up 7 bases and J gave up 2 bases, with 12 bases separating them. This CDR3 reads CASAPGQNYGYTF. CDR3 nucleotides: TGTGCCAGCGCCCCGGGACAAAACTATGGCTACACCTTC. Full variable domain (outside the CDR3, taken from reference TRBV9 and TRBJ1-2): DSGVTQTPKHLITATGQRVTLRCSPRSGDLSVYWYQQSLDQGLQFLIQYYNGEERAKGNILERFSAQQFPDLHSELNLSSLELGDSALYFCASAPGQNYGYTFGSGTRLTVV.

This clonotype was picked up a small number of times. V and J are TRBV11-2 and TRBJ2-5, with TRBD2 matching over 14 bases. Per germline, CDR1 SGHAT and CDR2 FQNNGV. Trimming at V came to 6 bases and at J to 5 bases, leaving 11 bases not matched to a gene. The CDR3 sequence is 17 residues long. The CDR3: CASRGTSGGFLWETQYF. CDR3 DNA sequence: TGTGCCAGCAGAGGGACTAGCGGGGGATTTCTTTGGGAGACCCAGTACTTC.